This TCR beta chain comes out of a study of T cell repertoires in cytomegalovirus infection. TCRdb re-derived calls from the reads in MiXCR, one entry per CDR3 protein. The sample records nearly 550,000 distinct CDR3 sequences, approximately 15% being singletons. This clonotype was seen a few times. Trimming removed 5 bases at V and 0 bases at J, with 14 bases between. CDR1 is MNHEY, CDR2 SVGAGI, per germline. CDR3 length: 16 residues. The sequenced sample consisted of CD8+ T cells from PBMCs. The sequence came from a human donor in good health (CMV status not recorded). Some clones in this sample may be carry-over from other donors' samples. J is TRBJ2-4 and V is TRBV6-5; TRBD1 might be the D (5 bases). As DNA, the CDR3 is TGTGCCAGCAGTGCAGCAAAGGGGTTAGCCAAAAACATTCAGTACTTC. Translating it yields CASSAAKGLAKNIQYF.